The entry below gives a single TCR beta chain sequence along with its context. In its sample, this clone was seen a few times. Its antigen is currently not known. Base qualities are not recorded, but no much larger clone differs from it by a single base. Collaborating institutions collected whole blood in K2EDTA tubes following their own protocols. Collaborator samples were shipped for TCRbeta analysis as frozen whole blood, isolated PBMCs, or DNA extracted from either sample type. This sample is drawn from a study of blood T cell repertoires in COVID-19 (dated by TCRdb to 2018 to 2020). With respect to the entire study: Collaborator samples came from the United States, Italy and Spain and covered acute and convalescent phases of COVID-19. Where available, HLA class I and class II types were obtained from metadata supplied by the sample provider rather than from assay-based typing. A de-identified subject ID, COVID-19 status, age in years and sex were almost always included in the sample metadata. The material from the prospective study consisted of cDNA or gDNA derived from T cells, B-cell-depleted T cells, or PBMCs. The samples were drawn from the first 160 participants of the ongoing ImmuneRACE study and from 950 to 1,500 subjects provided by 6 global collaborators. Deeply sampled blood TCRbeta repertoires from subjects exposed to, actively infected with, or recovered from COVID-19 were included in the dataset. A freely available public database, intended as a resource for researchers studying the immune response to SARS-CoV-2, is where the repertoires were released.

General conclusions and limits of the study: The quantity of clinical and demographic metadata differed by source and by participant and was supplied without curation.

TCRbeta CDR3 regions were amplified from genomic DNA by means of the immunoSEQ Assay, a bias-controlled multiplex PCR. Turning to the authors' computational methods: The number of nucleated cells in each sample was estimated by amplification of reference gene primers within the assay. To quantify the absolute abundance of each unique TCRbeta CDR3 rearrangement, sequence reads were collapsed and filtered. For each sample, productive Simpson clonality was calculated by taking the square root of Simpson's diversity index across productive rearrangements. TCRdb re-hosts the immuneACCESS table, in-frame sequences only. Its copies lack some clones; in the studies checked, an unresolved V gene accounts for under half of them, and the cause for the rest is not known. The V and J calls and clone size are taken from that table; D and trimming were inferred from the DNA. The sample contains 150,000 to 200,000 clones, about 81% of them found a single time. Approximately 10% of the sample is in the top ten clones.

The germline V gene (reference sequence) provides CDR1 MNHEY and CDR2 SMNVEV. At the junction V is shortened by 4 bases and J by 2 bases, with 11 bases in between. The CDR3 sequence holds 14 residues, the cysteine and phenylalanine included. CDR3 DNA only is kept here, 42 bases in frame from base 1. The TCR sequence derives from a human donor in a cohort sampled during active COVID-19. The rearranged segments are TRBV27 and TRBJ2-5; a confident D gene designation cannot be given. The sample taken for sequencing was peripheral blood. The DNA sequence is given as TGTGCCAGCAGTTCATACAAAAAGCAAGAGACCCAGTACTTC. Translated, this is CASSSYKKQETQYF.